The clone carrying this T cell receptor (beta chain) was detected once. Its antigen remains unknown. TCRdb's copy holds only in-frame clones and misses some; the assay was immunoSEQ multiplex PCR. Of 60,000 to 75,000 clones listed, 85% to 95% were seen once; the top ten hold 1.5% to 2%. Germline V gives CDR1 SNHLY, CDR2 FYNNEI. This CDR3 spans 13 amino acids. The germline V and J ends were trimmed by 4 bases and 13 bases, with 16 bases remaining between them. These data come from a study of T cell clonotyping in hematopoietic cell transplantation. Study observations and caveats: No sorting was done, leaving CD4 and CD8 contributions mixed. Broader posttransplant TCR repertoire diversity was predicted by graft donor and pretransplant recipient Inverse Simpson Index values. At the given depth, recipient repertoires were over 95% de novo clonotypes.

Sequenced input: peripheral blood mononuclear cells. The chain is built from TRBV2 and TRBJ1-4; D unresolved. The receptor was derived from a man aged 50-59 years in good health. Some clones in this sample may be carry-over from other donors' samples. The CDR3 sequence is CASSVVQSELLFF. CDR3 coding DNA: TGTGCCAGCAGTGTGGTGCAGAGTGAGTTACTGTTTTTT.